This TCR beta chain was retrieved from a study of OX40 agonist ivuxolimab in advanced cancers. Turning to the study itself: Ivuxolimab, which is an agonistic anti-OX40 (CD134) antibody, was administered to the patients. Melanoma, hepatocellular carcinoma, head and neck or renal cell cancer occurred in dose-escalation patients. Treatment received earlier with anti-PD-1, anti-PD-L1 or anti-CTLA-4 agents was allowed, and around 36% had some. Study findings and constraints: Clonal expansion in partial responders at 0.1-3.0 mg/kg ranked among the lowest.

Germline assignment: CDR1 LNHDA and CDR2 SQIVND (reference sequence). The V gene end was trimmed by 5 bases and the J gene end by 4 bases; junction bases not matched to a gene: 13. This CDR3 contains 16 residues. Notes on this clone: Its antigen is unknown.

Assay: immunoSEQ multiplex PCR; the TCRdb copy retains only in-frame clones and omits some. Of some 65,000 clones listed, approximately 90% are singletons. The specimen comprised CD4+ or CD8+ T cells sorted from blood, sampled in a trial of the OX40 agonist ivuxolimab. The chain carries TRBV19 and TRBJ1-2, with 7 positions matching TRBD1. The sequence came from an adult with an advanced solid tumor such as melanoma, head and neck, liver or kidney cancer. CDR3 DNA sequence: TGTGCCAGTAGTCCCATACCCGGGACAGAGATCTATGGCTACACCTTC. It encodes CASSPIPGTEIYGYTF.